This T cell receptor beta chain came from a study of T cells in Graves' hyperthyroidism and ophthalmopathy. Exclusions: uncontrolled infection, other autoimmune disease, pregnancy, lactation. Amplification targeted TCR beta CDR3 regions from RNA transcripts. The primer set for the first-round RT-PCR of the TCR CDR3 was HTBI. In TCRdb, the multiplex PCR reads were re-called with MiXCR into one record per CDR3 protein. Of about 690,000 distinct CDR3 sequences detected, approximately 15% appear once; the ten largest clones hold about 14%. For this clonotype: Its antigen remains unknown.

Notes on the study in general: Stable hyperthyroidism was told apart from ophthalmopathy by a model built on 13 V-J features.

From germline, CDR1 is KGHSH and CDR2 LQKENI. Between the trimmed V and J ends, which lost 2 bases and 1 base, there was a span of 8 bases. CDR3 size: 14 residues. The rearrangement uses TRBV18 and TRBJ1-1; unclear D gene. The sequence derives from a man aged 45-60 years with Graves' hyperthyroidism. Sequencing was done on a sample of blood. This CDR3 reads CASSPVTPNTEAFF. CDR3 DNA: TGTGCCAGCTCACCAGTGACACCGAACACTGAAGCTTTCTTT.